This T cell receptor (beta chain) was obtained from a study of shared clonotypes between healthy human individuals. The CDR3 runs 15 residues. Trimming pared 2 bases from V and 2 bases from J, leaving 10 bases between. Germline values: CDR1 PRHDT, CDR2 FYEKMQ (reference sequence). Naive CD8 cells lacked CD45RO, underwent positive selection for CCR7 and left out terminally differentiated effector memory CD45RA+ cells. Within Nashville, Tennessee resided all donors, each a Caucasian adult. Deep-level running was used for the assay. TCRdb keeps only in-frame clones here, not all; method: immunoSEQ multiplex PCR. This table holds around 2,100,000 clones, just under 95% found once. Study results and limitations: Measured sharing among donors was expected to vary with sequencing depth. Sampling was confined to blood; repertoires within tissues likely differ.

A single count supports this clone. Its antigen remains unknown. The source is a man between 18 and 29 years old in good health. This sequence joins TRBV13 and TRBJ1-3; D not resolved. Sequences were obtained from naive CD8+ T cells sorted from blood. The CDR3 DNA follows: TGTGCCAGCAGCTTATCCCCGACCCCTGGAAACACCATATATTTT. Its translation is CASSLSPTPGNTIYF.